A single sample is the source of the 24 T cell receptor beta chains below, sequenced in a study of blood T cell repertoires in COVID-19. Sequencing used immunoSEQ multiplex PCR; TCRdb keeps in-frame clones, though not all of them. This table holds roughly 120,000 clones, roughly nine tenths found once. The sequencing sample was made of peripheral blood. The receptors derive from a human donor in a cohort sampled during active COVID-19.

This clone was seen only once. The chain links TRBV12-5 to TRBJ2-2; D is possibly TRBD2 (5 bases). Germline CDR1 LGHNT, CDR2 FRNRAP. The CDR3 consists of 15 residues. Trimming removed 0 bases at V and 9 bases at J, with 14 bases between. CDR3 nucleotides: TGTGCTAGTGGTTTGGTACCCGACGAGGGAAGGGAGCTGTTTTTT. Translated: CASGLVPDEGRELFF.

The V gene is TRBV11-3, the J gene TRBJ1-2, with no clear D. The length of the CDR3 is 16 residues. Between the trimmed V and J ends, which lost 0 bases and 8 bases, there was a span of 19 bases. Germline V gene data show CDR1 as SGHNT and CDR2 as YENEEA. CDR3 nucleotide sequence: TGTGCCAGCAGCTTAGATAAGGAGAAGCGGATTGGGGGCTACACCTTC. This sequence encodes CASSLDKEKRIGGYTF.

The chain couples TRBV9 to TRBJ1-2, with D tentatively TRBD1 (6 bases). The CDR3 consists of 17 residues. With 4 bases removed from V and 4 bases from J, the gap between germline ends came to 23 bases. Germline-derived CDR1 and CDR2 are SGDLS and YYNGEE. The CDR3 protein is CASSSGTFGNWGYGYTF. The CDR3 nucleotides read TGTGCCAGCAGCTCCGGGACATTCGGTAACTGGGGCTATGGCTACACCTTC. Supplemented by reference TRBV9 and TRBJ1-2, the full variable domain reads DSGVTQTPKHLITATGQRVTLRCSPRSGDLSVYWYQQSLDQGLQFLIQYYNGEERAKGNILERFSAQQFPDLHSELNLSSLELGDSALYFCASSSGTFGNWGYGYTFGSGTRLTVV.

The chain has TRBV19 and TRBJ1-2; D gene uncertain. Deletions cut 3 bases from V and 7 bases from J, with 18 bases between. This CDR3 is built from 15 residues. Germline V gene data show CDR1 as LNHDA and CDR2 as SQIVND (reference sequence). The CDR3 sequence is CASSMSPSTGSGYTF. CDR3 bases: TGTGCCAGTAGTATGTCGCCCTCGACGGGGAGTGGCTACACCTTC.

The chain joins TRBV10-3 to TRBJ2-5; 9 nucleotides line up with TRBD1. Trimming removed 3 bases from V and 2 bases from J; junction bases left unmatched: 7. CDR3 size: 16 residues. The germline CDR1 and CDR2 sequences are ENHRY and SYGVKD. The CDR3 sequence is CAISDPKGQGQETQYF. The CDR3 DNA sequence: TGTGCCATCAGTGATCCGAAGGGACAGGGACAAGAGACCCAGTACTTC.

The genes are TRBV10-1 and TRBJ1-1; D is ambiguous. The CDR3 covers 14 residues. Trimming left V 0 bases short and J 5 bases short, with 10 bases between. Looked up from germline, CDR1 is WNHNN and CDR2 is SYGVQD (reference sequence). The CDR3 DNA is TGCGCCAGCAGTGAGTCGACGACGGGGACTGAAGCTTTCTTT. This codes for CASSESTTGTEAFF.

The V gene is TRBV7-6, the J gene TRBJ2-3, with 11 bases identical to TRBD2. This CDR3 has 16 residues. Germline values: CDR1 SGHVS, CDR2 FNYEAQ. Trimming removed 5 bases from V and 0 bases from J; junction bases left unmatched: 4. In nucleotides, the CDR3 is TGTGCCAGCAGCCGACTAGCGGGACTTAGCACAGATACGCAGTATTTT. Translated: CASSRLAGLSTDTQYF.

V is TRBV5-1 and J is TRBJ1-2; weak D call: TRBD1 (5 bases). Germline V gives CDR1 SGHRS, CDR2 YFSETQ. The CDR3 runs 15 residues. V lost 2 bases, J lost 7 bases, and 18 bases lay in between. CDR3 in DNA: TGCGCCAGCAGCTTAGAATATAGGGGATCGGGTGGCTACACCTTC. It encodes CASSLEYRGSGGYTF.

This clone was seen a single time. The chain joins TRBV7-2 to TRBJ1-3, with D maybe TRBD1 (6 bases). The CDR3 runs 15 residues. The germline V gene encodes CDR1 SGHTA and CDR2 FQGNSA. The ends were cut back, 5 bases at V and 0 bases at J, with 11 bases in the middle. The CDR3 is CASSADSLSGNTIYF. The CDR3 region has the DNA TGTGCCAGCAGCGCGGACAGCCTCTCTGGAAACACCATATATTTT.

The chain uses TRBV18 and TRBJ2-3; TRBD2 aligns across 7 bases. This CDR3 is built from 15 residues. The germline V gene has CDR1 KGHSH and CDR2 LQKENI. The ends lost 6 bases at V and 0 bases at J; junction bases unmatched: 6. The CDR3, as DNA: TGTGCCAGCTCCCTGCCTAGCGGAAGCACAGATACGCAGTATTTT. Its protein is CASSLPSGSTDTQYF.

This clone was observed once. The chain has TRBV27 and TRBJ2-2; 14 bases align to TRBD2. With 5 bases clipped from V and 0 bases from J, the junction kept 11 bases outside the gene matches. Germline V CDR1 and CDR2: MNHEY, SMNVEV (reference sequence). The CDR3 has 20 amino acids. This CDR3 reads CASSQLGAGLAGANTGELFF. The CDR3 coding sequence is TGTGCCAGCAGTCAGTTGGGCGCGGGACTAGCGGGAGCGAACACCGGGGAGCTGTTTTTT.

The chain is built from TRBV7-3 and TRBJ1-1; weak D call: TRBD1 (5 bases). The CDR3 consists of 13 residues. Germline CDR1 is SGHTA and CDR2 is FQGTGA. Trimming shortened V by 2 bases and J by 1 base, and 5 bases separated the two germline ends. The CDR3 DNA is TGTGCCAGCAGCTTACAGGGGAACACTGAAGCTTTCTTT. It is translated as CASSLQGNTEAFF.

Comment on this clone: Other DNA sequences within the sample encode an identical CDR3. The rearrangement joins TRBV5-1 to TRBJ2-5; tentatively, D is TRBD1 (5 bases). CDR1 and CDR2 (germline): SGHRS, YFSETQ. V was shortened by 5 bases and J by 2 bases, with 10 bases between the two germline ends. The CDR3 is 13 amino acids. For the CDR3, the DNA is TGCGCCAGCAGTCTGCCAGGGCAAGAGACCCAGTACTTC. It encodes CASSLPGQETQYF.

The chain uses TRBV6-5 and TRBJ1-2, with 11 bases matching TRBD1. This CDR3 contains 14 residues. V lost 6 bases, J lost 6 bases, and 6 bases stayed unmatched. Looked up from germline, CDR1 is MNHEY and CDR2 is SVGAGI. CDR3 in DNA: TGTGCCAGCAGGGGGACAGGGGGAGGGCATGGCTACACCTTC. Amino acid sequence: CASRGTGGGHGYTF.

As concerns this clone: Other DNA sequences in this specimen translate into the identical CDR3. The gene calls are TRBV7-9 and TRBJ2-7; 8 nucleotides line up with TRBD1. V was pared by 0 bases and J by 3 bases, with 4 bases of the junction left unmatched. This CDR3 comprises 15 residues. CDR1 and CDR2 (germline): SEHNR, FQNEAQ (reference sequence). CDR3 sequence reads: CASSLAAGGLYEQYF. The CDR3, as DNA: TGTGCCAGCAGCTTAGCGGCAGGGGGCCTCTACGAGCAGTACTTC. Together with reference TRBV7-9 and TRBJ2-7, the CDR3 gives the full variable domain: DTGVSQNPRHKITKRGQNVTFRCDPISEHNRLYWYRQTLGQGPEFLTYFQNEAQLEKSRLLSDRFSAERPKGSFSTLEIQRTEQGDSAMYLCASSLAAGGLYEQYFGPGTRLTVT.

A note on this clone: At one end, the junction sequence differs from germline, possibly due to a read error. This chain links TRBV19 with TRBJ1-5, with D possibly TRBD1 on 6 matching bases. CDR1 and CDR2 (germline): LNHDA, SQIVND (reference sequence). The CDR3 totals 14 residues. The CDR3 nucleotides are TGTGCCAGTAGTATGGGGGGGCGCAGAGGGGCAGAGCGATTT. It codes for CASSMGGRRGAERF. Variable domain in full (rest from reference TRBV19 and TRBJ1-5): DGGITQSPKYLFRKEGQNVTLSCEQNLNHDAMYWYRQDPGQGLRLIYYSQIVNDFQKGDIAEGYSVSREKKESFPLTVTSAQKNPTAFYLCASSMGGRRGAERFGDGTRLSIL.

The chain is built from TRBV23-1 and TRBJ1-3, with a weak D call TRBD1 (6 bases). TRBV23-1 is labeled an ORF, and its function is uncertain. Between the trimmed V and J ends, which lost 3 bases and 4 bases, there was a span of 13 bases. This CDR3 comprises 15 residues. The CDR3 coding sequence is TGCGCCAGCAGTCATTCGGACAGCCGCGGAAACACCATATATTTT. This sequence encodes CASSHSDSRGNTIYF.

This chain links TRBV2 with TRBJ2-1; tentative D call: TRBD2 (6 bases). Germline CDR1 SNHLY, CDR2 FYNNEI. The CDR3 covers 15 residues. V dropped 6 bases and J dropped 8 bases, with 20 bases sitting between them. The CDR3 nucleotides read TGTGCCAGCAGGCCTGGGACTCCAGCACGTGATGAGCAGTTCTTC. Translated, it gives CASRPGTPARDEQFF.

The J gene is TRBJ2-7, the V gene TRBV18; possible D gene TRBD1, 5 bases. V lost 2 bases to trimming and J lost 2 bases, with 16 bases between them. Germline-derived CDR1 and CDR2 are KGHSH and LQKENI. The CDR3 covers 16 residues. CDR3 in amino acids: CASSPIGQGGAYEQYF. DNA of the CDR3: TGTGCCAGCTCACCAATCGGGCAGGGTGGGGCCTACGAGCAGTACTTC.

The chain uses TRBV7-9 and TRBJ1-1; a possible D gene is TRBD1 (6 bases). The CDR3 spans 14 residues. Trimming left V 1 base short and J 0 bases short, with 6 bases between. The germline CDR1 and CDR2 sequences are SEHNR and FQNEAQ (reference sequence). The CDR3 bases are TGTGCCAGCAGCTTAGGGACAGTGAACACTGAAGCTTTCTTT. The encoded protein is CASSLGTVNTEAFF.

The rearrangement joins TRBV11-2 to TRBJ2-3; tentatively, D is TRBD2 (7 bases). The CDR3 has 17 amino acids. Germline V gene data show CDR1 as SGHAT and CDR2 as FQNNGV. Trimming took off 5 bases at V and 1 base at J, with 19 bases between the two ends. DNA of the CDR3: TGTGCCAGCAGCCTCACCCCCCGGGGGGCGGGCACAGATACGCAGTATTTT. Its protein product is CASSLTPRGAGTDTQYF.

This sequence joins TRBV3-1 (or the pseudogene TRBV3-2) and TRBJ2-2; D perhaps matches TRBD1 (6 bases). V lost 4 bases to trimming and J lost 6 bases, with 12 bases between them. This CDR3 comprises 14 residues. The germline V gene has CDR1 LGHDT and CDR2 YNNKEL (reference sequence). The CDR3 here is CASSRIQGAGELFF. The CDR3 DNA sequence: TGTGCCAGCAGCCGTATACAGGGTGCCGGGGAGCTGTTTTTT.

The chain couples TRBV28 to TRBJ2-1; TRBD2 agrees at 8 bases. There are 17 residues in the CDR3. Trimming took 5 bases from V and 2 from J; bases not matched to a gene: 11. Germline V gives CDR1 MDHEN, CDR2 SYDVKM. The CDR3 region is CASSPNVAGGAYNEQFF. The CDR3 DNA reads as TGTGCCAGCAGTCCAAATGTGGCGGGAGGAGCCTACAATGAGCAGTTCTTC.

J is TRBJ1-3 and V is TRBV24-1; D remains ambiguous. V dropped 0 bases and J dropped 0 bases, with 11 bases sitting between them. CDR1 and CDR2 from the germline V gene are KGHDR and SFDVKD. This CDR3 spans 17 amino acids. Written as DNA, the CDR3 is TGTGCCACCAGTGATTTGAGGAGGGAAAGCTCTGGAAACACCATATATTTT. Amino acids: CATSDLRRESSGNTIYF.